This TCR beta chain was recorded in a study of response to subunit inactivated influenza vaccine. TCRdb used MiXCR to reprocess the RT-PCR reads, holding one entry per CDR3 protein. This sample has 150,000 to 200,000 distinct CDR3 sequences; about 12% occur once, and the top ten carry around 28%. This clonotype was seen a few times. The sample was also reused in another study, on T cells expressing NK-cell markers. That paper notes: Libraries used 5'RACE template switching adding universal primer site and UMIs. Each of 6 or 7 donors carried dominant NKG2C+ clonotypes accounting for about 1.0-8% of CD8+ T cells.

The receptor's source is a man in his fifties who received an inactivated influenza vaccine. The sequencing used CD8+ T cells sorted from PBMCs, collected roughly 12 days after vaccination.

CDR3 sequence: CASSPHTSSYNEQFF. Written as DNA, the CDR3 is TGTGCCAGCAGCCCCCACACAAGCTCCTACAATGAGCAGTTCTTC. This chain joins TRBV7-3 and TRBJ2-1; D gene unclear. The CDR3 runs 15 residues. Trimming shortened V by 5 bases and J by 0 bases, and 11 bases separated the two germline ends. Germline-derived CDR1 and CDR2 are SGHTA and FQGTGA. Looking up the rest from reference TRBV7-3 and TRBJ2-1 gives the full variable domain: GAGVSQTPSNKVTEKGKYVELRCDPISGHTALYWYRQSLGQGPEFLIYFQGTGAADDSGLPNDRFFAVRPEGSVSTLKIQRTERGDSAVYLCASSPHTSSYNEQFFGPGTRLTVL.